A selection of T cell receptor beta chains follows, all from one sample in a study of shared clonotypes between healthy human individuals. Measured with immunoSEQ multiplex PCR; TCRdb has only the in-frame clones, and not every one. Of about 710,000 clones listed, approximately 77% are singletons. The sequenced material came from memory CD4+ T cells sorted from blood. The origin of the receptors is a woman between 25 and 40 years old in good health. The CDR3 runs from the conserved cysteine through the conserved F or W. Fields, in order: V gene, J gene, D gene, clone size, CDR3 protein, CDR3 DNA. A D gene is named only where the DNA matches it firmly. Clone size is given for some rows only: seen once, a few or many times, or a class if the clone is expanded.

V gene: TRBV5-1
J gene: TRBJ1-2
D gene: TRBD1
clone size: .
CDR3 protein: CATRKPGGNRLGYTF
CDR3 DNA: TGCGCCACCCGGAAACCAGGGGGCAATCGGCTTGGCTACACCTTC

V gene: TRBV7-6
J gene: TRBJ2-7
D gene: .
clone size: few
CDR3 protein: CASSLDQGNYEQYF
CDR3 DNA: TGTGCCAGCAGCTTAGACCAGGGGAACTACGAGCAGTACTTC

V gene: TRBV28
J gene: TRBJ1-2
D gene: .
clone size: .
CDR3 protein: CASSYGPANYGYTF
CDR3 DNA: TGTGCCAGCAGTTACGGACCGGCCAACTATGGCTACACCTTC

V gene: TRBV28
J gene: TRBJ2-5
D gene: .
clone size: once
CDR3 protein: CASSPPQGGETQYF
CDR3 DNA: TGTGCCAGCAGTCCCCCACAGGGGGGGGAGACCCAGTACTTC

V gene: TRBV5-1
J gene: TRBJ2-2
D gene: .
clone size: .
CDR3 protein: CASRAGTNTGELFF
CDR3 DNA: TGCGCCAGCAGGGCGGGGACGAACACCGGGGAGCTGTTTTTT

V gene: TRBV7-2
J gene: TRBJ2-1
D gene: TRBD2
clone size: .
CDR3 protein: CASSRSGLTYNEQFF
CDR3 DNA: TGTGCCAGCAGCCGTAGCGGGTTAACCTACAATGAGCAGTTCTTC

V gene: TRBV7-8
J gene: TRBJ1-4
D gene: .
clone size: .
CDR3 protein: CASSLNLGGEKLFF
CDR3 DNA: TGTGCCAGCAGCTTAAACCTAGGGGGTGAAAAACTGTTTTTT

V gene: TRBV7-3
J gene: TRBJ2-7
D gene: .
clone size: .
CDR3 protein: CASSLTRTASYEQYF
CDR3 DNA: TGTGCCAGCAGCTTAACAAGGACCGCATCCTACGAGCAGTACTTC

V gene: TRBV7-2
J gene: TRBJ2-1
D gene: .
clone size: many
CDR3 protein: CASSLSRLVVYNEQFF
CDR3 DNA: TGTGCCAGCAGCTTATCCAGACTAGTAGTCTACAATGAGCAGTTCTTC

V gene: TRBV2
J gene: TRBJ2-5
D gene: TRBD2
clone size: .
CDR3 protein: CASRATSGSRQETQYF
CDR3 DNA: TGTGCCAGCAGAGCGACTAGCGGGAGTAGACAAGAGACCCAGTACTTC

V gene: TRBV28
J gene: TRBJ1-2
D gene: TRBD1
clone size: few
CDR3 protein: CASSPGDSYGYTF
CDR3 DNA: TGTGCCAGCAGCCCGGGGGACAGCTATGGCTACACCTTC

V gene: TRBV7-2
J gene: TRBJ1-5
D gene: .
clone size: once
CDR3 protein: CASSLKRGNQPQHF
CDR3 DNA: TGTGCCAGCAGCTTAAAAAGGGGCAATCAGCCCCAGCATTTT

V gene: TRBV7-3
J gene: TRBJ1-2
D gene: TRBD1
clone size: .
CDR3 protein: CASSYPGQGNYGYTF
CDR3 DNA: TGTGCCAGCAGCTATCCGGGACAGGGGAACTATGGCTACACCTTC

V gene: TRBV18
J gene: TRBJ1-1
D gene: TRBD1
clone size: .
CDR3 protein: CASSSGQGSMGNTEAFF
CDR3 DNA: TGTGCCAGCTCATCCGGACAGGGCTCCATGGGGAACACTGAAGCTTTCTTT

V gene: TRBV21-1
J gene: TRBJ1-1
D gene: .
clone size: .
CDR3 protein: CASSHPGNTEAFF
CDR3 DNA: TGTGCCAGCAGCCATCCCGGAAACACTGAAGCTTTCTTT

V gene: TRBV29-1
J gene: TRBJ2-5
D gene: .
clone size: .
CDR3 protein: CSVEMEPGHLPWETQYF
CDR3 DNA: TGCAGCGTTGAGATGGAACCGGGACACCTTCCATGGGAGACCCAGTACTTC

V gene: TRBV5-1
J gene: TRBJ2-7
D gene: TRBD1
clone size: .
CDR3 protein: CASSWGTGTDTYEQYF
CDR3 DNA: TGCGCCAGCAGCTGGGGAACCGGGACAGACACCTACGAGCAGTACTTC

V gene: TRBV7-7
J gene: TRBJ2-5
D gene: TRBD1
clone size: .
CDR3 protein: CASSSDREETQYF
CDR3 DNA: TGTGCCAGCAGCTCGGACAGGGAAGAGACCCAGTACTTC

V gene: TRBV29-1
J gene: TRBJ1-5
D gene: .
clone size: .
CDR3 protein: CSAPLWGNQPQHF
CDR3 DNA: TGCAGCGCCCCTTTGTGGGGAAATCAGCCCCAGCATTTT

V gene: TRBV5-1
J gene: TRBJ2-7
D gene: TRBD2
clone size: .
CDR3 protein: CASSFDGRSYEQYF
CDR3 DNA: TGCGCCAGCAGCTTTGACGGGAGGTCCTACGAGCAGTACTTC

V gene: TRBV19
J gene: TRBJ2-2
D gene: .
clone size: .
CDR3 protein: CASGRVTTGELFF
CDR3 DNA: TGTGCCAGCGGACGGGTGACTACCGGGGAGCTGTTTTTT

V gene: TRBV6-5
J gene: TRBJ1-3
D gene: .
clone size: .
CDR3 protein: CASRDSRSSGNTIYF
CDR3 DNA: TGTGCCAGCAGGGACAGCCGAAGCTCTGGAAACACCATATATTTT

V gene: TRBV28
J gene: TRBJ1-5
D gene: TRBD1
clone size: .
CDR3 protein: CAIQIGTGNNQPQHF
CDR3 DNA: TGTGCCATCCAAATCGGGACAGGGAACAATCAGCCCCAGCATTTT

V gene: TRBV5-1
J gene: TRBJ2-2
D gene: .
clone size: few
CDR3 protein: CASTNNPGENTGELFF
CDR3 DNA: TGCGCCAGCACCAATAACCCAGGGGAAAACACCGGGGAGCTGTTTTTT

V gene: TRBV10-3
J gene: TRBJ2-1
D gene: .
clone size: many
CDR3 protein: CAIGGVANEQFF
CDR3 DNA: TGTGCCATCGGGGGCGTAGCAAATGAGCAGTTCTTC

V gene: TRBV5-8
J gene: TRBJ1-4
D gene: TRBD1
clone size: .
CDR3 protein: CASSGNRDSLF
CDR3 DNA: TGTGCCAGCAGCGGAAACAGGGACAGCTTATTT

V gene: TRBV18
J gene: TRBJ1-1
D gene: .
clone size: few
CDR3 protein: CASSPRVSGTEAFF
CDR3 DNA: TGTGCCAGCTCACCACGGGTCTCGGGCACTGAAGCTTTCTTT